This TCR beta chain was captured by sequencing in a study of graft-versus-host responses after intestinal transplantation. This CDR3 has 14 amino acids. CDR1 SQVTM and CDR2 ANQGSEA come from the germline V gene. With 2 bases removed from V and 1 base from J, the gap between germline ends came to 11 bases. Method: immunoSEQ multiplex PCR; TCRdb's copy keeps in-frame clones and lacks some. The sample has about 19,000 clones, over 75% seen once. The receptor's source is a human patient who received an intestinal transplant, so some T cells may come from the graft donor. The chain uses TRBV29-1 and TRBJ1-1; weak D call: TRBD1 (6 bases). The source was PBMCs, collected 14 days after transplant. The CDR3 region is CSVEKGVGNTEAFF. Written as DNA, the CDR3 is TGCAGCGTTGAAAAGGGGGTGGGGAACACTGAAGCTTTCTTT.